This TCR beta chain was found in a study of preoperative IRX-2 immunotherapy in early breast cancer. Regarding treatment: preoperative locoregional IRX-2 cytokine immunotherapy. Samples came from a phase Ib trial of preoperative locoregional IRX-2 cytokine immunotherapy. The protocol was immunoSEQ multiplex PCR, while the TCRdb copy is restricted to in-frame clones and leaves out a portion. The table includes fewer than 25,000 clones, over 85% detected once. The CDR3 extends over 17 amino acids. Germline assignment: CDR1 SGHRS and CDR2 YFSETQ. V trimming: 4 bases; J trimming: 4 bases; junction bases outside the gene matches: 6.

The chain joins TRBV5-1 to TRBJ2-1; 15 nucleotides agree with TRBD2. The material was tumor tissue, obtained after IRX-2 immunotherapy. The source is a human donor with breast cancer. The CDR3 loop reads CASSAGTSGGSYNEQFF. The DNA of the CDR3 is TGCGCCAGCAGCGCCGGGACTAGCGGGGGGTCTTACAATGAGCAGTTCTTC.